Each of the 9 T cell receptor beta chains below was sequenced from the same sample in a study of T cell clonality in common variable immunodeficiency (dated by TCRdb to between 2015 and 2017). Study-wide conclusions, independent of this receptor: Reportedly, TCRbeta sequences from CVID had fewer deletions and N-nucleotide insertions, and highly modified clones with 13 or more V deletions were absent from CVID.

Libraries were made using the immunoSEQ multiplex PCR assay. Drawn from immuneACCESS, this table holds only the in-frame rearrangements with V and J called that TCRdb kept. Clones are partly lost; checked studies trace under half to an unresolved V gene and leave the rest unexplained. The sample has roughly 40,000 clones on record, with no singletons. The ten largest account for roughly 6% of the sample. No cognate antigen is known for these TCRs. Sequencing was done on a sample of peripheral blood mononuclear cells. The origin of the receptors is a human donor with common variable immunodeficiency.

This clone showed up just a few times. The CDR3 end falls 3 residues outside the read, so it is completed with the germline J gene. The chain employs TRBV2 and TRBJ2-5, with D uncertain. Germline V gives CDR1 SNHLY, CDR2 FYNNEI. V lost 8 bases, J lost 5 bases, and 12 bases lay in between. The length of the CDR3 is 12 residues. CDR3 sequence: CASLARWETQYF. The CDR3 DNA, read in part, is TGTGCCAGCCTGGCTAGGTGGGAGACC.

This clone showed up just a few times. The CDR3 goes on 3 residues after the read ends, and that part is filled in from the germline J gene. The rearrangement uses TRBV6-2 or TRBV6-3 and TRBJ1-1, with no clear D. The CDR3 runs to 14 residues. In germline, CDR1 is MNHEY, CDR2 SVGEGT. Trimming took off 2 bases at V and 1 base at J, with 8 bases between the two ends. CDR3 DNA, as far as it was read: TGTGCCAGCAGTTACGTCTCGGGGAACACTGAA. Translated: CASSYVSGNTE. The whole CDR3 sequence reads CASSYVSGNTEAFF.

This clone was found many times. The read finishes 3 residues shy of the CDR3 end, and the germline J gene is used to complete it. This rearrangement joins TRBV7-2 to TRBJ1-3; TRBD1 is a possible D gene (6 bases). The V and J ends lost 6 bases and 2 bases respectively, with 8 bases between them. Germline loops: CDR1 SGHTA, CDR2 FQGNSA. The CDR3 totals 13 residues. CDR3 loop: CASSPGAGNTIYF. The part of the CDR3 DNA that was read is TGTGCCAGCAGTCCAGGGGCTGGAAACACC. Full variable domain (rest looked up from reference TRBV7-2 and TRBJ1-3): GAGVSQSPSNKVTEKGKDVELRCDPISGHTALYWYRQSLGQGLEFLIYFQGNSAPDKSGLPSDRFSAERTGGSVSTLTIQRTQQEDSAVYLCASSPGAGNTIYFGEGSWLTVV.

A word on this clone: The CDR3 end lies 3 residues beyond the end of the read and is filled in from the germline J gene. This rearrangement joins TRBV6-2 or TRBV6-3 to TRBJ1-5; D call uncertain. The CDR3 length is 17 residues. V lost 6 bases and J lost 2, with 20 bases in between. Germline V gene lookup returns CDR1 MNHEY and CDR2 SVGEGT. The DNA read from the CDR3 is TGTGCCAGCAGGCCTACCGGGTCACCCGGGGGCAATCAGCCC. Protein product: CASRPTGSPGGNQP. The whole CDR3 protein is CASRPTGSPGGNQPQHF.

This clone was detected a few times. The read terminates 3 residues ahead of where the CDR3 ends, so the germline J gene completes it. V and J are TRBV7-8 and TRBJ2-1; 8 nucleotides line up with TRBD2. V dropped 7 bases and J dropped 2; count of bases not matched to a gene: 10. Germline CDR1 reads SGHVS; CDR2 reads FQNEAQ. The CDR3 totals 16 residues. This CDR3 is CASIRLAPGPYNEQFF. CDR3 bases read: TGTGCCAGCATTCGACTAGCGCCAGGGCCCTACAATGAG.

The sample holds a few counts of this clone. Read data end 3 residues before the CDR3 end; the end is taken from the germline J gene. The chain is built from TRBV2 and TRBJ2-7; TRBD2 matches at 10 bases. This CDR3 contains 13 residues. Unmatched junction bases numbered 5, after V lost 6 bases and J lost 6 bases. Germline CDR1 is SNHLY and CDR2 is FYNNEI. The CDR3 region is CASRWERGGEQYF. The part of the CDR3 DNA that was read is TGTGCCAGCAGGTGGGAGCGGGGGGGCGAG.

This clone was seen ten or more times. Read coverage stops 3 residues before the CDR3 terminus; the germline J gene supplies the remainder. The chain links TRBV5-6 to TRBJ2-7; unclear D gene. Trimming removed 0 bases from V and 3 bases from J, with 7 bases in between. From germline, CDR1 is SGHDT and CDR2 YYEEEE. The CDR3 extends over 13 amino acids. The sequenced CDR3 bases are TGTGCCAGCAGCTTGGGGCCAGACTACGAG. Amino acids: CASSLGPDYE. In full, the CDR3 reads CASSLGPDYEQYF.

In the case of this clone: Read data end 3 residues before the CDR3 end; the end is taken from the germline J gene. The chain uses TRBV19 and TRBJ1-2; perhaps TRBD1 as D (5 bases). Germline V gives CDR1 LNHDA, CDR2 SQIVND (reference sequence). Trimming left V 5 bases short and J 3 bases short, with 13 bases between. The CDR3 covers 14 residues. The CDR3 bases that were read are TGTGCCAGTAGTTTTAACAGGAATTACTATGGC. Translating gives CASSFNRNYYG. The complete CDR3 sequence is CASSFNRNYYGYTF. Combining the CDR3 with reference TRBV19 and TRBJ1-2 gives the whole variable domain DGGITQSPKYLFRKEGQNVTLSCEQNLNHDAMYWYRQDPGQGLRLIYYSQIVNDFQKGDIAEGYSVSREKKESFPLTVTSAQKNPTAFYLCASSFNRNYYGYTFGSGTRLTVV.

In this sample, this clone turned up many times. The read terminates 3 residues before the CDR3 end, so the remaining end is supplied by the germline J gene. V usage is TRBV29-1 and J usage is TRBJ1-3, with D tentatively TRBD1 (6 bases). The V end lost 5 bases, the J end lost 3 bases, and 11 bases lay between the germline ends. Germline V gene sequence: CDR1 SQVTM, CDR2 ANQGSEA. CDR3 length equals 13 residues. CDR3 sequence reads: CSVSQGYGNTIYF. CDR3 DNA (partial): TGCAGCGTTTCACAGGGTTATGGAAACACC. Full variable domain (rest looked up from reference TRBV29-1 and TRBJ1-3): SAVISQKPSRDICQRGTSLTIQCQVDSQVTMMFWYRQQPGQSLTLIATANQGSEATYESGFVIDKFPISRPNLTFSTLTVSNMSPEDSSIYLCSVSQGYGNTIYFGEGSWLTVV.